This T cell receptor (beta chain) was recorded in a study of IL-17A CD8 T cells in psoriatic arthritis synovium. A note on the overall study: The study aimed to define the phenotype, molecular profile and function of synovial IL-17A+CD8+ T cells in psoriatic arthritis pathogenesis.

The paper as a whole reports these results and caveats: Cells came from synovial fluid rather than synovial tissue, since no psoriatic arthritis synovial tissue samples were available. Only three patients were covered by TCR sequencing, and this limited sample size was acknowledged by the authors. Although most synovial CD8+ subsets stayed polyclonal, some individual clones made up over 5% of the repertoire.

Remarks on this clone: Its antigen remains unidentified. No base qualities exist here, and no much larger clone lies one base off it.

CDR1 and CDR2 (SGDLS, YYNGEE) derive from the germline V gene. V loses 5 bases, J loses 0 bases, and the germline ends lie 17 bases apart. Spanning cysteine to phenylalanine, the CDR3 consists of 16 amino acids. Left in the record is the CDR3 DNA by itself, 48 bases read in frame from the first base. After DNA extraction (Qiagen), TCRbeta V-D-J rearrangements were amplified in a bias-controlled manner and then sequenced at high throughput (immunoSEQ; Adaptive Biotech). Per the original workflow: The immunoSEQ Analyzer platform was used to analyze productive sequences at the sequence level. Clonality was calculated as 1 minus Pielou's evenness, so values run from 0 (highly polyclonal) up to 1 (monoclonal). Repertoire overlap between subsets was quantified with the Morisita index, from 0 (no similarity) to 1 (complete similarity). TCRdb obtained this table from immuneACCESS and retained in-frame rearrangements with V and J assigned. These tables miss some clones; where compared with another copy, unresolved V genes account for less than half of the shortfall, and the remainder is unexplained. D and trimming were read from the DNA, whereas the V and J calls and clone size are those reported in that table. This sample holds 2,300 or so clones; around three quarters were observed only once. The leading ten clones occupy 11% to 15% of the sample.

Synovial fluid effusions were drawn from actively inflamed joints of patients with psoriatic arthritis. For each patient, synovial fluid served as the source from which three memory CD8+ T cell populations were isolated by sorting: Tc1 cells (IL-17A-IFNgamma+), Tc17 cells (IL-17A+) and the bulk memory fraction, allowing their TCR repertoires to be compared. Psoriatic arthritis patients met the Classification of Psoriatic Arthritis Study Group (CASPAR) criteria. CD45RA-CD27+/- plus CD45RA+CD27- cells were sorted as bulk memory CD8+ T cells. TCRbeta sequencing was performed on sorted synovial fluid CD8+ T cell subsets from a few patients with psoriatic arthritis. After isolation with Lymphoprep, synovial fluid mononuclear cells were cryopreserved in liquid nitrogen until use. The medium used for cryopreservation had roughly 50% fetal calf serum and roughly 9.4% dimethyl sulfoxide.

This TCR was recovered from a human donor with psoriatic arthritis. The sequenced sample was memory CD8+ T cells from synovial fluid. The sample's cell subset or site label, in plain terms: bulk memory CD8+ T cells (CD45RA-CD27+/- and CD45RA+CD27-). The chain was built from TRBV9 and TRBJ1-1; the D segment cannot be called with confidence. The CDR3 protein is CASSPNVGLMNTEAFF. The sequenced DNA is TGTGCCAGCAGTCCCAACGTGGGTTTAATGAACACTGAAGCTTTCTTT.